This T cell receptor beta chain emerged from a study of blood T cells in healthy people across ages. PCR was performed a second time for about 6 to 11 cycles using a sample-barcoded 5' primer and a J-beta primer mix. TCRdb itself ran the 5' RACE reads through MiXCR, one entry per CDR3 protein. This table holds 600,000 to 1,000,000 distinct CDR3 sequences, roughly 25% found once. The V and J ends lost 7 bases and 8 bases respectively, with 18 bases between them. Germline CDR1 reads MNHEY; CDR2 reads SMNVEV (reference sequence). There are 14 residues in the CDR3. Study results and caveats: Diversity figures based on one million T cells were deemed too low.

Turning to this clonotype: Its specificity is unknown.

This sample also appeared in a second study, on T cells of mothers and their children. Per that study: Three healthy Caucasian mothers served as donors, and their six children did as well. Researchers report slightly higher, though non-significant, overlap in related mother-child pairs than in unrelated pairs.

Sequenced sample: blood. The V call is TRBV27, the J call TRBJ2-4; the D is unclear. This receptor was obtained from a boy between 5 and 17 years old in good health. The CDR3 region has the DNA TGTGCCAGCAAAAGGAGTCTACTTCGGGACATTCAGTACTTC. Protein sequence: CASKRSLLRDIQYF.